This T cell receptor (beta chain) was documented in a study of T cells in Graves' hyperthyroidism and ophthalmopathy. Trimming took 5 bases from V and 3 from J, leaving 11 bases between them. Germline lookup yields CDR1 DFQATT and CDR2 SNEGSKA (reference sequence). The CDR3 has 12 amino acids. This clonotype was recorded at least ten times. What it binds is unknown. RNA transcripts served as the template for amplifying TCR beta CDR3 regions. HTBI primers were used for first-round RT-PCR of the TCR CDR3. TCRdb re-analysed the multiplex PCR reads in MiXCR, keeping a single row per CDR3 protein. The sample lists around 600,000 distinct CDR3 sequences; 15% to 17% were seen once. Study conclusions and caveats: Appearing also in blood were most of the thyroid clonotypes expanded above 0.001.

V gene TRBV20-1 combines with J gene TRBJ2-7; D uncertain. The receptor was isolated from a woman aged 25-40 years with Graves' hyperthyroidism. Input material: blood. CDR3 protein: CSAAREVYEQYF. The CDR3 region has the DNA TGCAGTGCTGCCCGTGAGGTCTACGAGCAGTACTTC.